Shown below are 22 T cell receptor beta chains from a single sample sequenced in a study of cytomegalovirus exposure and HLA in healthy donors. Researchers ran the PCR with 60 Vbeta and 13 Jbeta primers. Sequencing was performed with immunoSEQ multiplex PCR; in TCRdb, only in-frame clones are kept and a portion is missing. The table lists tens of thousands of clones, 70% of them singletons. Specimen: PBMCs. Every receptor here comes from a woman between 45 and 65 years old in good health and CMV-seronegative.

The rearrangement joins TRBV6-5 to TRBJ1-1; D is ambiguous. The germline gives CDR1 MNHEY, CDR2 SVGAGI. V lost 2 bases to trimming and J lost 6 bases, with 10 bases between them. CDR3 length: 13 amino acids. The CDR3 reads CASSYEVYSEAFF. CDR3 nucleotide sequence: TGTGCCAGCAGTTACGAGGTATATTCTGAAGCTTTCTTT.

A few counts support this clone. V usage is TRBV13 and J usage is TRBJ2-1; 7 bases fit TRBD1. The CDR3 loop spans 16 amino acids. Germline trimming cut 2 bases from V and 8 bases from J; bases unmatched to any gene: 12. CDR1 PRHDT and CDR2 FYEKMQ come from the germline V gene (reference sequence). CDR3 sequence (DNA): TGTGCCAGCAGCTTATGGGGGAAGGGACAGATCGATGAGCAGTTCTTC. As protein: CASSLWGKGQIDEQFF.

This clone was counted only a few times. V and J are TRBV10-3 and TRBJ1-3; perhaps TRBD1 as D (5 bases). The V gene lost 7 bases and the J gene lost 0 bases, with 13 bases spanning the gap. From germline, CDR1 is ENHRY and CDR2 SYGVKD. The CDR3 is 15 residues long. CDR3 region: CAITPDRPSGNTIYF. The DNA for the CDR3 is TGTGCCATCACTCCAGACAGACCCTCTGGAAACACCATATATTTT.

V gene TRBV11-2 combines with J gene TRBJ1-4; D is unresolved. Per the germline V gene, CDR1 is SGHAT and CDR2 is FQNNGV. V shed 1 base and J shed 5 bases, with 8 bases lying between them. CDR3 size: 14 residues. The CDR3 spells CASSLGSSNEKLFF. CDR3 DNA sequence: TGTGCCAGCAGCTTAGGCAGTTCAAATGAAAAACTGTTTTTT.

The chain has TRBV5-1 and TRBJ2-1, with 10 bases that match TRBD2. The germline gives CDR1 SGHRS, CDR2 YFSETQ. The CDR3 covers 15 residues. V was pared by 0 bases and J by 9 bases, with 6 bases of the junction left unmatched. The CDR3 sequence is CASSLVLAGEGEQFF. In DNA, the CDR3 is TGCGCCAGCAGCTTGGTTCTAGCGGGAGAGGGTGAGCAGTTCTTC.

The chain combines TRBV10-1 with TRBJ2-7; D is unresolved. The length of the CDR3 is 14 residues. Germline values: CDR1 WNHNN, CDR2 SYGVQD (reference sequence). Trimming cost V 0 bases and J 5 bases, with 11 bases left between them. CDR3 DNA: TGCGCCAGCAGTGAGTCGACTCGAGGAGACGAGCAGTACTTC. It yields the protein CASSESTRGDEQYF.

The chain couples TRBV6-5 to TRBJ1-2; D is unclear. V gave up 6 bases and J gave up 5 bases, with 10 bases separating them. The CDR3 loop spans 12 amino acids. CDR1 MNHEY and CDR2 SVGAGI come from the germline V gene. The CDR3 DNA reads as TGTGCCAGCAGGCGAGGGTCGTATGGCTACACCTTC. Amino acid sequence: CASRRGSYGYTF.

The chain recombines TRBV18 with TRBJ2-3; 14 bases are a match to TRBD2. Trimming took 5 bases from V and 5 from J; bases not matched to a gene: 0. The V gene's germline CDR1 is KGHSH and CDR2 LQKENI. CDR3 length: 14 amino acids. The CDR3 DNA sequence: TGTGCCAGCTCAGGACTAGCGGGGGGAGATACGCAGTATTTT. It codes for CASSGLAGGDTQYF. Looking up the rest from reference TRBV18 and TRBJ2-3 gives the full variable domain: NAGVMQNPRHLVRRRGQEARLRCSPMKGHSHVYWYRQLPEEGLKFMVYLQKENIIDESGMPKERFSAEFPKEGPSILRIQQVVRGDSAAYFCASSGLAGGDTQYFGPGTRLTVL.

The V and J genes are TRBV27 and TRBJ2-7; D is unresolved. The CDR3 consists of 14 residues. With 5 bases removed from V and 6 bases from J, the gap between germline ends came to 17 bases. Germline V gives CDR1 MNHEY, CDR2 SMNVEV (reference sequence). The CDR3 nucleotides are TGTGCCAGCAGTCCTTCGCTCGTCTACGTCGAGCAGTACTTC. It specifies CASSPSLVYVEQYF.

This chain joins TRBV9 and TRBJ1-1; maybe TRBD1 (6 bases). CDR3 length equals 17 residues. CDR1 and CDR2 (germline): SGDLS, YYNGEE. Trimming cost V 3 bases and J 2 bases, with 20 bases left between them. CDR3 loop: CASSERGTSRSNTEAFF. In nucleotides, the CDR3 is TGTGCCAGCAGCGAGAGGGGGACCTCTCGAAGTAACACTGAAGCTTTCTTT. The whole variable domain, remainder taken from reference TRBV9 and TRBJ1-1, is DSGVTQTPKHLITATGQRVTLRCSPRSGDLSVYWYQQSLDQGLQFLIQYYNGEERAKGNILERFSAQQFPDLHSELNLSSLELGDSALYFCASSERGTSRSNTEAFFGQGTRLTVV.

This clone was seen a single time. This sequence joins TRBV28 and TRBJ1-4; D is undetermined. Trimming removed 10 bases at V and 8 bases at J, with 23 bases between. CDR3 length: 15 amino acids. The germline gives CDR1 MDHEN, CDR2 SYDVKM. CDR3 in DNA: TGTGCCACCACCCCGTCGGGAACCACTCCCGAAAAACTGTTTTTT. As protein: CATTPSGTTPEKLFF.

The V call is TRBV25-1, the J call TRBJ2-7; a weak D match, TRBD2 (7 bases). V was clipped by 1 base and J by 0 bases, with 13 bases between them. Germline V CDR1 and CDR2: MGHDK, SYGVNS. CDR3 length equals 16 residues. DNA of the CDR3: TGTGCCAGCAGTGAATCGGGGGGCCCGTCCTCCTACGAGCAGTACTTC. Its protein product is CASSESGGPSSYEQYF.

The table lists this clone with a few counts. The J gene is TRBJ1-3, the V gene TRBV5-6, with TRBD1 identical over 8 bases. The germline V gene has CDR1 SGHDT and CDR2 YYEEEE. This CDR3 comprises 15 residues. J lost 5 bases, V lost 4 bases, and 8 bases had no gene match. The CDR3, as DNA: TGTGCCAGCAGCCCCCCTGGGACAGGTAGAAACACCATATATTTT. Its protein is CASSPPGTGRNTIYF. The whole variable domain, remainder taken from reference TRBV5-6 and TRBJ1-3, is DAGVTQSPTHLIKTRGQQVTLRCSPKSGHDTVSWYQQALGQGPQFIFQYYEEEERQRGNFPDRFSGHQFPNYSSELNVNALLLGDSALYLCASSPPGTGRNTIYFGEGSWLTVV.

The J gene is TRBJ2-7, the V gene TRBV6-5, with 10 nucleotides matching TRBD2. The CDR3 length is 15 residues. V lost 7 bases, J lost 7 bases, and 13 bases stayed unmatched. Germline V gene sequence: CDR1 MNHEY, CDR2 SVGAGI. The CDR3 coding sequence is TGTGCCAGCATCCAAACTAGCGGGACCGGTAAGGAGCAGTACTTC. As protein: CASIQTSGTGKEQYF.

This CDR3 is CASSLGRGIVNEQFF. The CDR3 DNA is TGTGCCAGCAGCTTAGGCAGGGGTATTGTAAATGAGCAGTTCTTC. J is TRBJ2-1 and V is TRBV7-9, with D possibly being TRBD1 (6 bases). V lost 1 base and J lost 7, with 14 bases in between. Per germline, CDR1 SEHNR and CDR2 FQNEAQ (reference sequence). This CDR3 spans 15 amino acids. The entire variable domain, with the rest obtained from reference TRBV7-9 and TRBJ2-1, is as follows: DTGVSQNPRHKITKRGQNVTFRCDPISEHNRLYWYRQTLGQGPEFLTYFQNEAQLEKSRLLSDRFSAERPKGSFSTLEIQRTEQGDSAMYLCASSLGRGIVNEQFFGPGTRLTVL.

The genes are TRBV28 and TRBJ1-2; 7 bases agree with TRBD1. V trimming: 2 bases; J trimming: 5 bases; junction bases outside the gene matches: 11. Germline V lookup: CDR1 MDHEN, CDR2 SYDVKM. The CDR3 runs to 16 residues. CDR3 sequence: CASSLQGGRLRYGYTF. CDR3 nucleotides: TGTGCCAGCAGTTTACAAGGGGGCAGGTTGAGGTATGGCTACACCTTC.

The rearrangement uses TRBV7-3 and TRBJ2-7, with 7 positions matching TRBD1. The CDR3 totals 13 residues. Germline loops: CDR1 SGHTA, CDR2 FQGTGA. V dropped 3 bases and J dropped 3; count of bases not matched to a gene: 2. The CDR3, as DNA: TGTGCCAGCAGCTTGGCAGGGGGCTACGAGCAGTACTTC. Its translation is CASSLAGGYEQYF.

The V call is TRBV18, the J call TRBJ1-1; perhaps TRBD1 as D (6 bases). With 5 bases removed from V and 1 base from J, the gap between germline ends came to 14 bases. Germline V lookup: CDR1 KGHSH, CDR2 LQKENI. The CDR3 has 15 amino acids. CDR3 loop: CASSFEGVANTEAFF. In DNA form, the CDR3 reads TGTGCCAGCTCATTTGAGGGGGTAGCGAACACTGAAGCTTTCTTT.

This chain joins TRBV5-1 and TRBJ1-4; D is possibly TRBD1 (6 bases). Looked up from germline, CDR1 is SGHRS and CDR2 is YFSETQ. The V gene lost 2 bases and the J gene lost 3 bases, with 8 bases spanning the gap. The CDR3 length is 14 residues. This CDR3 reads CASSFGQSNEKLFF. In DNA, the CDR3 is TGCGCCAGCAGCTTCGGACAGTCTAATGAAAAACTGTTTTTT.

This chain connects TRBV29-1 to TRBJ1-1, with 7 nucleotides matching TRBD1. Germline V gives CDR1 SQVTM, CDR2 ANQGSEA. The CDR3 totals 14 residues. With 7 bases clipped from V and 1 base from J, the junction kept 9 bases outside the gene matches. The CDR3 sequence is CSGTPGQPNTEAFF. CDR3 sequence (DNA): TGCAGCGGTACCCCGGGACAGCCGAACACTGAAGCTTTCTTT.

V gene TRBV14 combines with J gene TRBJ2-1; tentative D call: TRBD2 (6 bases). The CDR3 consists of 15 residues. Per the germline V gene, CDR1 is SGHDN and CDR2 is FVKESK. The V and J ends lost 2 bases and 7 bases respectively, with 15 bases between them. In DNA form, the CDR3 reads TGTGCCAGCAGCCAACCCGATGGGACTCTGAATGAGCAGTTCTTC. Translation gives CASSQPDGTLNEQFF.

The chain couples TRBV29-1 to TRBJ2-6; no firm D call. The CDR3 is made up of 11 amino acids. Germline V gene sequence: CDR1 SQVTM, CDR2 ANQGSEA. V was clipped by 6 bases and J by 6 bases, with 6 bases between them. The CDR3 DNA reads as TGCAGCGTCCTAGAGGCCAACGTCCTGACTTTC. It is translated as CSVLEANVLTF.